The 19 T cell receptor beta chains below all came from one sample that was sequenced in a study of T cells in Graves' hyperthyroidism and ophthalmopathy. Amplified TCR beta CDR3 regions derived from RNA transcripts. HTBI primers were employed in a first-round RT-PCR of the TCR CDR3. One entry per CDR3 protein, called by TCRdb with MiXCR from the multiplex PCR reads. The data hold 600,000 to 650,000 distinct CDR3 sequences, with around 20% observed a single time. The sample was blood. The receptors were sampled from a man aged 25-45 years with Graves' ophthalmopathy.

This clonotype appeared a few times. The genes are TRBV29-1 and TRBJ2-2; D is perhaps TRBD2 (6 bases). Germline CDR1 SQVTM, CDR2 ANQGSEA. Trimming removed 4 bases at V and 4 bases at J, with 10 bases between. This CDR3 contains 13 residues. CDR3 protein: CSVGTTTTGELFF. The CDR3 coding sequence is TGCAGCGTTGGGACTACTACCACCGGGGAGCTGTTTTTT.

This clonotype was observed a handful of times. V and J are TRBV9 and TRBJ2-7, with 8 nucleotides matching TRBD2. With V trimmed by 0 bases and J by 3 bases, 2 bases remained unmatched. Germline V lookup: CDR1 SGDLS, CDR2 YYNGEE. The CDR3 sequence is 14 residues long. CDR3 sequence (DNA): TGTGCCAGCAGCGTAGAAGCGGGAGTCTACGAGCAGTACTTC. Its protein product is CASSVEAGVYEQYF.

This chain uses TRBV29-1 with TRBJ1-4, with 10 bases lining up with TRBD1. Germline CDR1 SQVTM, CDR2 ANQGSEA. CDR3 length: 12 residues. CDR3 region: CSAGTGDEKLFF. CDR3 in DNA: TGCAGTGCTGGGACAGGGGACGAAAAACTGTTTTTT.

The gene calls are TRBV6-1 and TRBJ2-2, with 10 bases identical to TRBD2. J was trimmed by 4 bases and V by 5 bases; bases with no gene match: 4. The CDR3 is 15 residues long. In germline, CDR1 is MNHNS, CDR2 SASEGT. Here the CDR3 DNA reads TGTGCCAGCAGTCAGCGGGAGGGGATCACCGGGGAGCTGTTTTTT. This sequence encodes CASSQREGITGELFF.

There are many counts of this clonotype. CDR3 DNA: TGTGCCAGCAGCTATGAGGGCTACGAGCAGTACTTC. Translated, it gives CASSYEGYEQYF. The chain is built from TRBV6-2 or TRBV6-3 and TRBJ2-7; D may be TRBD2 (5 bases). Germline V lookup: CDR1 MNHEY, CDR2 SVGEGT. The CDR3 extends over 12 amino acids. The V gene lost 6 bases and the J gene lost 3 bases, with 9 bases spanning the gap.

In this sample, this clonotype turned up many times. The chain's CDR3 is CASSLGYGGPGEQYF. The CDR3 bases are TGTGCCAGCAGCTTAGGTTATGGAGGGCCCGGGGAGCAGTACTTC. V gene TRBV11-2 combines with J gene TRBJ2-7; possibly TRBD2 for D (6 bases). The CDR3 runs 15 residues. The V gene lost 1 base and the J gene lost 7 bases, with 17 bases spanning the gap. From germline, CDR1 is SGHAT and CDR2 FQNNGV.

The chain employs TRBV20-1 and TRBJ1-1; no clear D gene. Germline CDR1 is DFQATT and CDR2 is SNEGSKA (reference sequence). CDR3 length: 12 amino acids. V lost 6 bases to trimming and J lost 4 bases, with 12 bases between them. CDR3 coding DNA: TGCAGTGCGCCACACCTGGGCACTGAAGCTTTCTTT. Its translation: CSAPHLGTEAFF.

This chain connects TRBV27 to TRBJ2-5; D is undetermined. Trimming cost V 2 bases and J 5 bases, with 12 bases left between them. Per the germline V gene, CDR1 is MNHEY and CDR2 is SMNVEV (reference sequence). The CDR3 totals 14 residues. The DNA of the CDR3 is TGTGCCAGCAGTTTAGGGGTAGGCGGCGAGACCCAGTACTTC. Its translation: CASSLGVGGETQYF.

The CDR3 reads CASSLVSGRTEAFF. DNA for the CDR3: TGTGCCAGCAGCTTAGTCAGCGGGAGGACTGAAGCTTTCTTT. The chain joins TRBV7-2 to TRBJ1-1; unclear D gene. There are 14 residues in the CDR3. Germline values: CDR1 SGHTA, CDR2 FQGNSA. The V gene lost 1 base and the J gene lost 5 bases, with 11 bases spanning the gap.

The table lists this clonotype with a few counts. The J gene is TRBJ2-1, the V gene TRBV7-8; the match to TRBD2 covers 13 bases. Germline CDR1 reads SGHVS; CDR2 reads FQNEAQ. The CDR3 is 17 residues long. Trimming at V came to 5 bases and at J to 7 bases, leaving 11 bases not matched to a gene. The CDR3 DNA follows: TGTGCCAGCAGCCCCACGTGGACTAGCGGGAGCAGGAATGAGCAGTTCTTC. This codes for CASSPTWTSGSRNEQFF.

The chain combines TRBV30 with TRBJ2-2; D could derive from TRBD1 or TRBD2 (5 bases each). In germline, CDR1 is GTSNPN, CDR2 SVGIG (reference sequence). The CDR3 runs 15 residues. The ends were cut back, 4 bases at V and 4 bases at J, with 16 bases in the middle. CDR3 sequence (DNA): TGTGCCTGGATCCCTACCGGGGCGAGCACCGGGGAGCTGTTTTTT. It specifies CAWIPTGASTGELFF.

The V and J genes are TRBV20-1 and TRBJ1-6, with a possible D match to TRBD1 (5 bases). Germline V lookup: CDR1 DFQATT, CDR2 SNEGSKA (reference sequence). This CDR3 contains 17 residues. Between the trimmed V and J ends, which lost 4 bases and 4 bases, there was a span of 20 bases. For the CDR3, the DNA is TGCAGTGCTATCGAACCCCCTGACAGAAGTTATAATTCACCCCTCCACTTT. It specifies CSAIEPPDRSYNSPLHF.

In its sample, this clonotype was seen a few times. The chain couples TRBV10-3 to TRBJ2-1, with no clear D. Between the trimmed V and J ends, which lost 3 bases and 8 bases, there was a span of 5 bases. CDR1 and CDR2 (germline): ENHRY, SYGVKD. The CDR3 is made up of 11 amino acids. Written as DNA, the CDR3 is TGTGCCATCAGTGAAGACCATGAGCAGTTCTTC. This codes for CAISEDHEQFF.

This clonotype has more than one count but fewer than ten. The J gene is TRBJ2-5, the V gene TRBV4-3; D gene unclear. The CDR3 spans 14 residues. CDR1 is LGHNA and CDR2 is YSLEER in the germline V gene. The V gene lost 1 base and the J gene lost 2 bases, with 8 bases spanning the gap. CDR3 in amino acids: CASSQGAEQETQYF. CDR3 coding DNA: TGCGCCAGCAGCCAAGGGGCAGAACAAGAGACCCAGTACTTC.

This clonotype was detected many times. J is TRBJ2-7 and V is TRBV28, with 7 bases that match TRBD1. Germline V lookup: CDR1 MDHEN, CDR2 SYDVKM. V dropped 6 bases and J dropped 5; count of bases not matched to a gene: 10. This CDR3 is built from 14 residues. The CDR3 protein is CASSTPGGWNEQYF. The CDR3 DNA follows: TGTGCCAGCAGCACACCAGGGGGATGGAACGAGCAGTACTTC.

This clonotype was detected a few times. The chain has TRBV7-2 and TRBJ2-2; maybe TRBD1 (5 bases). V was shortened by 5 bases and J by 7 bases, with 20 bases between the two germline ends. This CDR3 has 16 amino acids. The germline CDR1 and CDR2 sequences are SGHTA and FQGNSA. CDR3 residues: CASSPRLPQGNGELFF. The CDR3 nucleotides are TGTGCCAGCAGCCCGCGACTGCCTCAGGGCAACGGGGAGCTGTTTTTT.

Only a few counts were recorded for this clonotype. The rearrangement links TRBV20-1 to TRBJ1-5; TRBD1 might be the D (5 bases). The ends were cut back, 0 bases at V and 0 bases at J, with 12 bases in the middle. There are 16 residues in the CDR3. Germline-derived CDR1 and CDR2 are DFQATT and SNEGSKA (reference sequence). The CDR3 sequence: CSAREGPPYSNQPQHF. The CDR3 DNA reads as TGCAGTGCTAGAGAGGGGCCACCTTATAGCAATCAGCCCCAGCATTTT.

This clonotype was counted only a few times. The genes are TRBV28 and TRBJ2-1; TRBD2 is a possible D gene (5 bases). The CDR3 length is 17 residues. The germline CDR1 and CDR2 sequences are MDHEN and SYDVKM. The V and J ends lost 2 bases and 8 bases respectively, with 22 bases between them. The CDR3 nucleotides are TGTGCCAGCAGTTTAAACTATAGGACTCCGGAGTACCATGAGCAGTTCTTC. The encoded protein is CASSLNYRTPEYHEQFF.

This clonotype was observed many times. V is TRBV6-1 and J is TRBJ2-7; TRBD2 matches at 7 bases. Germline values: CDR1 MNHNS, CDR2 SASEGT. The V gene end was trimmed by 6 bases and the J gene end by 6 bases; junction bases not matched to a gene: 11. This CDR3 is 14 amino acids long. CDR3 sequence reads: CASRSGTTFFEQYF. For the CDR3, the DNA is TGTGCCAGCAGAAGCGGGACTACCTTTTTCGAGCAGTACTTC.